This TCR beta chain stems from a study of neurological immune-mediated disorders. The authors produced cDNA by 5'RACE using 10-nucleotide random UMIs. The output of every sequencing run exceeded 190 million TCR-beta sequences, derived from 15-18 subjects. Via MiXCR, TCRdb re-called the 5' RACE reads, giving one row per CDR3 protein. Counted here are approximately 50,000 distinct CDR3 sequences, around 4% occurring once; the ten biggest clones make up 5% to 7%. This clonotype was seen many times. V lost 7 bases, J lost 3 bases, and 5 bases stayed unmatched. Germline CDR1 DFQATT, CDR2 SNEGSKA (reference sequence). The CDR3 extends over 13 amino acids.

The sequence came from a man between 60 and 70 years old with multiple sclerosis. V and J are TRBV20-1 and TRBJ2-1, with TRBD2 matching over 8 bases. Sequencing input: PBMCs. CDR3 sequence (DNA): TGCAGTGGAGGTAGCGGGGACTACAATGAGCAGTTCTTC. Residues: CSGGSGDYNEQFF.